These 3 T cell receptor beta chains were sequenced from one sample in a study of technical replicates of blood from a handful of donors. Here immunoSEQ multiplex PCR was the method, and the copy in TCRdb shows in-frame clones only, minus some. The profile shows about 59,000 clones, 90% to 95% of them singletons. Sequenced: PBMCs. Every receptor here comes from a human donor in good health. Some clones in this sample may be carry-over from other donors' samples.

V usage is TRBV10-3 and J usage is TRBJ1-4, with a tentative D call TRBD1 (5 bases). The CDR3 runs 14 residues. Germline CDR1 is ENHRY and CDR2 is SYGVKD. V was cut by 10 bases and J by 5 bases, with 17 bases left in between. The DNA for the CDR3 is TGTGCCACCCGGGCCGCGGGGCAAAATGAAAAACTGTTTTTT. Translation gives CATRAAGQNEKLFF.

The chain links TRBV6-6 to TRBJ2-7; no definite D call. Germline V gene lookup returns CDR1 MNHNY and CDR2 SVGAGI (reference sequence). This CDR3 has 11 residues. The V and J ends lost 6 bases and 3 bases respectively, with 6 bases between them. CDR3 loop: CASSVGYEQYF. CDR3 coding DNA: TGTGCCAGCAGCGTCGGCTACGAGCAGTACTTC.

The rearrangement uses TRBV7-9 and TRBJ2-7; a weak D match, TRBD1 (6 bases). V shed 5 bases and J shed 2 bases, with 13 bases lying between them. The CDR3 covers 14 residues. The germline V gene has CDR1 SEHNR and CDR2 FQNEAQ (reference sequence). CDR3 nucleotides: TGTGCCAGCAGCCCCCAGACAGGACCCTACGAGCAGTACTTC. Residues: CASSPQTGPYEQYF. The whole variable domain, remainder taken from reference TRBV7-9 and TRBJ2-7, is DTGVSQNPRHKITKRGQNVTFRCDPISEHNRLYWYRQTLGQGPEFLTYFQNEAQLEKSRLLSDRFSAERPKGSFSTLEIQRTEQGDSAMYLCASSPQTGPYEQYFGPGTRLTVT.